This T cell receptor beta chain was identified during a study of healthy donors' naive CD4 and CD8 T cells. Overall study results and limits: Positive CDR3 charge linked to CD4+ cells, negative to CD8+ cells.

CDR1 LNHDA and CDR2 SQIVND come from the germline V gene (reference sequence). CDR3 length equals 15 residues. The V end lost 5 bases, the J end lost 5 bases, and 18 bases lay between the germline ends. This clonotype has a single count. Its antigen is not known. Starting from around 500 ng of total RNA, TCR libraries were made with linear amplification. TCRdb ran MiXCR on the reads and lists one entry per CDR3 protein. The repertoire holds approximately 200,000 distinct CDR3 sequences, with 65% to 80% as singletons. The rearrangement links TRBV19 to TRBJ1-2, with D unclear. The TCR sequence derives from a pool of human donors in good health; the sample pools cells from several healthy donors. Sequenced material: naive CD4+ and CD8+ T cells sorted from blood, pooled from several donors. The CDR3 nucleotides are TGTGCCAGTAGTCCCTCCGTGGGCAGGAATTATGGCTACACCTTC. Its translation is CASSPSVGRNYGYTF. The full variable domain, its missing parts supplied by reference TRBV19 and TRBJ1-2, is DGGITQSPKYLFRKEGQNVTLSCEQNLNHDAMYWYRQDPGQGLRLIYYSQIVNDFQKGDIAEGYSVSREKKESFPLTVTSAQKNPTAFYLCASSPSVGRNYGYTFGSGTRLTVV.